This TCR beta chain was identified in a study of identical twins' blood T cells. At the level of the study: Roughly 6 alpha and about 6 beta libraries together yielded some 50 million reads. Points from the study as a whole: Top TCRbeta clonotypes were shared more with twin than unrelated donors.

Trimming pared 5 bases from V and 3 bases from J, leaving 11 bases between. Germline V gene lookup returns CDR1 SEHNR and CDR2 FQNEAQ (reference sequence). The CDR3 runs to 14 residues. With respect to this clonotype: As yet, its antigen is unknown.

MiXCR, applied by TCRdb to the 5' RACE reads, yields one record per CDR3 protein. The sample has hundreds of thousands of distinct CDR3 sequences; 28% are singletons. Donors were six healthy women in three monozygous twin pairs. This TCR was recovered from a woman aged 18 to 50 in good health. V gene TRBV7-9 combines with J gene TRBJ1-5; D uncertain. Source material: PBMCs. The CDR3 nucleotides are TGTGCCAGCAGCCAACTGGGCACCAATCAGCCCCAGCATTTT. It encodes CASSQLGTNQPQHF.